A single sample gave rise to the 11 T cell receptor beta chains below, sequenced in a study of T cell responses to AZD1222 COVID-19 vaccine. This table comes from immunoSEQ multiplex PCR, and its TCRdb copy is limited to in-frame clones, with some not included. The repertoire has 150,000 to 190,000 clones, approximately 91% of them found once; the top ten carry approximately 6.6%. The starting material was peripheral blood, obtained after recovery from COVID-19. The receptors derive from an adult who had recovered from COVID-19.

The rearrangement links TRBV6-5 to TRBJ2-1; a weak D match, TRBD1 (6 bases). Germline-derived CDR1 and CDR2 are MNHEY and SVGAGI. This CDR3 spans 14 amino acids. V dropped 7 bases and J dropped 4 bases, with 14 bases sitting between them. The CDR3 is CASTPGGSYNEQFF. Written as DNA, the CDR3 is TGTGCCAGCACCCCTGGGGGCTCTTACAATGAGCAGTTCTTC.

The chain links TRBV7-2 to TRBJ1-4; the D is unclear. The CDR3 length is 12 residues. The V end was cut by 5 bases, the J end by 8 bases, with 9 bases between. Germline CDR1 SGHTA, CDR2 FQGNSA. This CDR3 reads CASSATQEKLFF. The CDR3 coding sequence is TGTGCCAGCAGCGCGACGCAGGAAAAACTGTTTTTT. The whole variable domain, remainder taken from reference TRBV7-2 and TRBJ1-4, is GAGVSQSPSNKVTEKGKDVELRCDPISGHTALYWYRQSLGQGLEFLIYFQGNSAPDKSGLPSDRFSAERTGGSVSTLTIQRTQQEDSAVYLCASSATQEKLFFGSGTQLSVL.

The chain uses TRBV10-3 and TRBJ2-7, with 10 positions matching TRBD1. V was pared by 6 bases and J by 3 bases, with 5 bases of the junction left unmatched. Per the germline V gene, CDR1 is ENHRY and CDR2 is SYGVKD. This CDR3 spans 14 amino acids. The DNA for the CDR3 is TGTGCCATCAGGGGGACAGGGGATCTCTACGAGCAGTACTTC. This sequence encodes CAIRGTGDLYEQYF.

The rearrangement joins TRBV6-5 to TRBJ2-7; the match to TRBD2 covers 9 bases. This CDR3 is 15 amino acids long. Trimming removed 2 bases from V and 4 bases from J; junction bases left unmatched: 6. From germline, CDR1 is MNHEY and CDR2 SVGAGI. This CDR3 reads CASSYSGSGSYEQYF. For the CDR3, the DNA is TGTGCCAGCAGTTACAGTGGTAGCGGGAGTTACGAGCAGTACTTC.

This rearrangement joins TRBV15 to TRBJ2-2; a weak D match, TRBD1 (5 bases). The CDR3 is 17 amino acids. V was clipped by 2 bases and J by 2 bases, with 15 bases between them. Germline V gene sequence: CDR1 LNHNV, CDR2 YYDKDF (reference sequence). The CDR3 nucleotides are TGTGCCACCAGCAGATCCCAGGGAAATGGAAACACCGGGGAGCTGTTTTTT. It yields the protein CATSRSQGNGNTGELFF.

Here the CDR3 DNA reads TGCGCCAGCAGTCAGGCCGGGACCTATTACTCCCCCTCTCGGAACACCGGGGAGCTGTTTTTT. It specifies CASSQAGTYYSPSRNTGELFF. The J gene is TRBJ2-2, the V gene TRBV23-1, with D possibly called TRBD1 or TRBD2 (5 bases each). TRBV23-1 is designated an ORF whose function remains uncertain. Trimming shortened V by 3 bases and J by 1 base, and 27 bases separated the two germline ends. The CDR3 runs to 21 residues.

Written as DNA, the CDR3 is TGTGCCAGCATCCCGGAAGGGGGCCGCGGCTACACCTTC. Its translation is CASIPEGGRGYTF. The chain employs TRBV6-5 and TRBJ1-2; 7 positions agree with TRBD1. V trimming: 7 bases; J trimming: 8 bases; junction bases outside the gene matches: 10. The CDR3 runs to 13 residues. The germline V gene has CDR1 MNHEY and CDR2 SVGAGI.

The V gene is TRBV7-9, the J gene TRBJ2-5; 7 bases are shared with TRBD1. J gave up 5 bases and V 0 bases, and 9 bases lay outside the gene matches. CDR3 size: 16 residues. Germline CDR1 is SEHNR and CDR2 is FQNEAQ (reference sequence). The CDR3 protein is CASSLAMTGRWETQYF. Here the CDR3 DNA reads TGTGCCAGCAGCTTAGCCATGACAGGGCGGTGGGAGACCCAGTACTTC. The full variable domain, with the rest looked up from reference TRBV7-9 and TRBJ2-5, is DTGVSQNPRHKITKRGQNVTFRCDPISEHNRLYWYRQTLGQGPEFLTYFQNEAQLEKSRLLSDRFSAERPKGSFSTLEIQRTEQGDSAMYLCASSLAMTGRWETQYFGPGTRLLVL.

This clone was observed a handful of times. The genes are TRBV6-5 and TRBJ1-1, with a weak D call TRBD1 (5 bases). This CDR3 spans 15 amino acids. Between the trimmed V and J ends, which lost 6 bases and 4 bases, there was a span of 18 bases. Germline-derived CDR1 and CDR2 are MNHEY and SVGAGI. The CDR3 reads CASSFDSLMTTEAFF. CDR3 in DNA: TGTGCCAGCAGCTTCGACAGCCTTATGACCACTGAAGCTTTCTTT.

The V call is TRBV28, the J call TRBJ1-1; 7 positions match TRBD1. The ends lost 6 bases at V and 2 bases at J; junction bases unmatched: 6. CDR1 is MDHEN and CDR2 is SYDVKM in the germline V gene. There are 14 residues in the CDR3. In nucleotides, the CDR3 is TGTGCCAGCAGGATCCAGGGGGTTAACACTGAAGCTTTCTTT. It is translated as CASRIQGVNTEAFF.

This clone appeared a few times. CDR3 sequence: CASSVGTGSNTGELFF. DNA of the CDR3: TGTGCCAGCAGCGTCGGGACAGGGTCCAACACCGGGGAGCTGTTTTTT. The chain links TRBV9 to TRBJ2-2; 9 bases map to TRBD1. CDR3 size: 16 residues. V shed 2 bases and J 2 bases; nucleotides not matched to a gene: 4. Germline assignment: CDR1 SGDLS and CDR2 YYNGEE.